This T cell receptor (beta chain) was sequenced in a study of cytomegalovirus exposure and HLA in healthy donors. Study-wide results and caveats: Specific recognition of CMV antigens was confirmed in vitro for three chains (all CMV-associated). One later analysis reportedly identified an Asian-associated ancestry cluster that showed fewer N-insertions than the approximately 710-donor mean.

Amplification used 60 Vbeta primers and 13 Jbeta primers. Profiled with immunoSEQ multiplex PCR; TCRdb holds only in-frame clones, not every one. The data show 82,000 or so clones, around 10% seen once. This clone was observed a few times. What it binds is not known. The TCR sequence derives from a man in his fifties or sixties in good health and CMV-seropositive. Sequencing used PBMCs.

CDR3: CASSSSGTSGYGYTF. DNA of the CDR3: TGTGCCAGCAGCTCTTCCGGGACAAGCGGCTATGGCTACACCTTC. V is TRBV7-2 and J is TRBJ1-2, with a possible D match to TRBD1 (6 bases). V was cut by 4 bases and J by 4 bases, with 16 bases left in between. The CDR3 runs to 15 residues. Germline lookup yields CDR1 SGHTA and CDR2 FQGNSA.